Listed below are T cell receptor beta chains from one sample, sequenced in a study of T cells in Graves' hyperthyroidism and ophthalmopathy. TCRdb fed the multiplex PCR reads into MiXCR, producing one record per CDR3 protein. Of 300,000 to 450,000 distinct CDR3 sequences listed, about 14% were seen once; the top ten hold about 20%. Material: blood. These TCRs come from a woman aged 30 to 39 with Graves' ophthalmopathy. The CDR3 runs from the conserved cysteine through the conserved F or W. The order of the fields is D gene, J gene, CDR3 length, clone size, V gene, CDR3 DNA, CDR3 protein. D genes are given only for firm matches. A clone size is listed for some rows: how often the clone was seen (once, few, many), or a class if it is expanded.

d_gene: .; j_gene: TRBJ2-2; len: 15; abundance: few; v_gene: TRBV6-5; CDR3nt: TGTGCCAGCAGTTACATGGGTACGAACACCGGGGAGCTGTTTTTT; CDR3aa: CASSYMGTNTGELFF
d_gene: TRBD1; j_gene: TRBJ1-5; len: 20; abundance: many; v_gene: TRBV28; CDR3nt: TGTGCCAGCAGTCCTAAGGGTAGGGACAGGGGGAAAAGTAGCAATCAGCCCCAGCATTTT; CDR3aa: CASSPKGRDRGKSSNQPQHF
d_gene: .; j_gene: TRBJ2-2; len: 15; abundance: many; v_gene: TRBV10-3; CDR3nt: TGTGCCATCAGTGAGTCGGGACGGGAAACCGGGGAGCTGTTTTTT; CDR3aa: CAISESGRETGELFF
d_gene: .; j_gene: TRBJ2-3; len: 17; abundance: .; v_gene: TRBV3-1; CDR3nt: TGTGCCAGCAGCCTTTCCGTCCGGGGAGGGGGCAGAGATACGCAGTATTTT; CDR3aa: CASSLSVRGGGRDTQYF
d_gene: .; j_gene: TRBJ1-5; len: 18; abundance: .; v_gene: TRBV7-9; CDR3nt: TGTGCCAGCAGCCCTTACATCCATTCGAGCCCCGAGAATCAGCCCCAGCATTTT; CDR3aa: CASSPYIHSSPENQPQHF
d_gene: TRBD2; j_gene: TRBJ2-1; len: 16; abundance: many; v_gene: TRBV2; CDR3nt: TGTGCCAGCAGTGAAGTTGCGGGGGGGCCAGCTGATGAGCAGTTCTTC; CDR3aa: CASSEVAGGPADEQFF
d_gene: TRBD1; j_gene: TRBJ2-5; len: 14; abundance: many; v_gene: TRBV20-1; CDR3nt: TGCAGTGAAAAGGTCCGGGACAGTCAAGAGACCCAGTACTTC; CDR3aa: CSEKVRDSQETQYF
d_gene: .; j_gene: TRBJ1-2; len: 14; abundance: few; v_gene: TRBV24-1; CDR3nt: TGTGCCACCAGACGGACGGGGGGTGACTATGGCTACACCTTC; CDR3aa: CATRRTGGDYGYTF
d_gene: TRBD1; j_gene: TRBJ2-1; len: 15; abundance: many; v_gene: TRBV7-9; CDR3nt: TGTGCCAGCAGCTCCGTCATAGGGGGCAACAATGAGCAGTTCTTC; CDR3aa: CASSSVIGGNNEQFF
d_gene: TRBD1; j_gene: TRBJ2-7; len: 14; abundance: many; v_gene: TRBV30; CDR3nt: TGTGCCTGGAACAGACAGGGGAGGCCCTACGAGCAGTACTTC; CDR3aa: CAWNRQGRPYEQYF
d_gene: .; j_gene: TRBJ2-7; len: 14; abundance: .; v_gene: TRBV9; CDR3nt: TGTGCCAGCAGCGTAGCGGCGGGATCCTACGAGCAGTACTTC; CDR3aa: CASSVAAGSYEQYF
d_gene: TRBD2; j_gene: TRBJ2-1; len: 15; abundance: .; v_gene: TRBV29-1; CDR3nt: TGCAGCGTTGAGGGGCTAGCGGGTCACTACAATGAGCAGTTCTTC; CDR3aa: CSVEGLAGHYNEQFF
d_gene: TRBD2; j_gene: TRBJ2-2; len: 18; abundance: many; v_gene: TRBV10-2; CDR3nt: TGCGCCAGCAGTGTAGGGCTAGCGGTCTCTCGTGACACCGGGGAGCTGTTTTTT; CDR3aa: CASSVGLAVSRDTGELFF
d_gene: .; j_gene: TRBJ2-7; len: 14; abundance: .; v_gene: TRBV2; CDR3nt: TGTGCCAGCAAGTTTCAGGGAAGCTCCTACGAGCAGTACTTC; CDR3aa: CASKFQGSSYEQYF
d_gene: .; j_gene: TRBJ2-1; len: 14; abundance: many; v_gene: TRBV20-1; CDR3nt: TGCAGTGCTTCTCCCCGGGACCATTACAATGAGCAGTTCTTC; CDR3aa: CSASPRDHYNEQFF
d_gene: .; j_gene: TRBJ2-3; len: 12; abundance: many; v_gene: TRBV7-9; CDR3nt: TGTGCCAGCAGCCCAGACACAGATACGCAGTATTTT; CDR3aa: CASSPDTDTQYF
d_gene: TRBD1; j_gene: TRBJ2-5; len: 13; abundance: many; v_gene: TRBV28; CDR3nt: TGTGCCAGCAAGACAGGGGGCGCGGAGACCCAGTACTTC; CDR3aa: CASKTGGAETQYF
d_gene: TRBD1; j_gene: TRBJ1-1; len: 13; abundance: many; v_gene: TRBV30; CDR3nt: TGTGCCCGGAGCAGGGGGCACGACACTGAAGCTTTCTTT; CDR3aa: CARSRGHDTEAFF
d_gene: .; j_gene: TRBJ2-3; len: 13; abundance: .; v_gene: TRBV19; CDR3nt: TGTGCCAGTAGTATGATCGGGGCAGATACGCAGTATTTT; CDR3aa: CASSMIGADTQYF
d_gene: .; j_gene: TRBJ1-3; len: 12; abundance: few; v_gene: TRBV20-1; CDR3nt: TGCAGTGCTAGAGATCCTGGAAACACCATATATTTT; CDR3aa: CSARDPGNTIYF
d_gene: .; j_gene: TRBJ2-5; len: 12; abundance: many; v_gene: TRBV20-1; CDR3nt: TGCAGCATGCGGACAGTCCAAGAGACCCAGTACTTC; CDR3aa: CSMRTVQETQYF
d_gene: .; j_gene: TRBJ1-4; len: 15; abundance: many; v_gene: TRBV7-8; CDR3nt: TGTGCCAGCAGCCCCGGTCCGAGTGGTTATGAAAAACTGTTTTTT; CDR3aa: CASSPGPSGYEKLFF
d_gene: .; j_gene: TRBJ1-5; len: 16; abundance: many; v_gene: TRBV6-1; CDR3nt: TGTGCCAGCAGTGAAGGGCCAAACCGCAGCAATCAGCCCCAGCATTTT; CDR3aa: CASSEGPNRSNQPQHF
d_gene: TRBD1; j_gene: TRBJ2-2; len: 15; abundance: many; v_gene: TRBV6-1; CDR3nt: TGTGCCAGCAGTTATGGGACAGGGCGCACCGGGGAGCTGTTTTTT; CDR3aa: CASSYGTGRTGELFF
d_gene: TRBD1; j_gene: TRBJ1-1; len: 12; abundance: .; v_gene: TRBV20-1; CDR3nt: TGCAGTGCTACGGACAGGCACACTGAAGCTTTCTTT; CDR3aa: CSATDRHTEAFF
d_gene: .; j_gene: TRBJ1-1; len: 13; abundance: few; v_gene: TRBV6-1; CDR3nt: TGTGCCAGCAGTTCTACCCTGGGCCTCGAAGCTTTCTTT; CDR3aa: CASSSTLGLEAFF
d_gene: .; j_gene: TRBJ1-1; len: 15; abundance: many; v_gene: TRBV20-1; CDR3nt: TGCAGTGCTAGAGATGGGAGACGGACGAACACTGAAGCTTTCTTT; CDR3aa: CSARDGRRTNTEAFF
d_gene: TRBD1; j_gene: TRBJ1-1; len: 18; abundance: few; v_gene: TRBV14; CDR3nt: TGTGCCAGCAGCCAAGGGGGGGACAGAATATTTTTGAACACTGAAGCTTTCTTT; CDR3aa: CASSQGGDRIFLNTEAFF
d_gene: TRBD1; j_gene: TRBJ2-7; len: 13; abundance: many; v_gene: TRBV6-1; CDR3nt: TGTGCCAGCAGGGGACAGGGAATAGGCGAGCAGTACTTC; CDR3aa: CASRGQGIGEQYF
d_gene: TRBD2; j_gene: TRBJ2-1; len: 18; abundance: .; v_gene: TRBV19; CDR3nt: TGTGCCAGTAGTCCTCAACCCGGGACTAGCGGGGGGGCAGATGAGCAGTTCTTC; CDR3aa: CASSPQPGTSGGADEQFF
d_gene: .; j_gene: TRBJ2-7; len: 12; abundance: many; v_gene: TRBV12-3/TRBV12-4; CDR3nt: TGTGCCAGCAGTTTTGGCGTAACCGAGCAGTACTTC; CDR3aa: CASSFGVTEQYF